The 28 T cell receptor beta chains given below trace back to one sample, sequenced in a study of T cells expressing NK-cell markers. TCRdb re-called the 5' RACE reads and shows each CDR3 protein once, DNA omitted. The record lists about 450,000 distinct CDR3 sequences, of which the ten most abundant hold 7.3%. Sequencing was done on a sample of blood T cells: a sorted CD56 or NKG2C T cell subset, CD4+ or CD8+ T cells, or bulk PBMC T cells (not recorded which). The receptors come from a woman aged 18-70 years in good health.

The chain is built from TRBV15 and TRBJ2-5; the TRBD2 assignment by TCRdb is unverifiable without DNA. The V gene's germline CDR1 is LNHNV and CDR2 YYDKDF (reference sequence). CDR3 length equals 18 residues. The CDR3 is CATSRDGQRGGLSETQYF.

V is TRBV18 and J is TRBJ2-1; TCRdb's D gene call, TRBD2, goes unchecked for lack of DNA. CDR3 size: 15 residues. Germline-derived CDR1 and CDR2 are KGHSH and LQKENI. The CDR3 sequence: CASSPGLAENNEQFF.

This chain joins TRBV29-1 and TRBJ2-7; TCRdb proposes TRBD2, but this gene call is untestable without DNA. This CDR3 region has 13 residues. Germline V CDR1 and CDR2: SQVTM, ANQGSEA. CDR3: CSARLAGGGEQYF.

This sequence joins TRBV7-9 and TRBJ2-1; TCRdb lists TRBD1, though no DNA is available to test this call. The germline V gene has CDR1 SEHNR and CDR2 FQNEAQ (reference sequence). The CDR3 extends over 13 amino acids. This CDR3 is CASSFRAYNKQFF.

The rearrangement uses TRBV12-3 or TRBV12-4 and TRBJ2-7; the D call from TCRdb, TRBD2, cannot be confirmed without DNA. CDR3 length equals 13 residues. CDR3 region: CASTLGGPFEQYF.

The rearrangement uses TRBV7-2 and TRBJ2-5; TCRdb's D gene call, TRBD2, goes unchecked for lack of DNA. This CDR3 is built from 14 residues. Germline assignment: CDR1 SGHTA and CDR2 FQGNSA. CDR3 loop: CASSFPAGLRTQYF.

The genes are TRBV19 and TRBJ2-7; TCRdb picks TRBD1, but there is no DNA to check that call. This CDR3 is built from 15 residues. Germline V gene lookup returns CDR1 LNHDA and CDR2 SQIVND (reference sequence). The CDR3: CASSGGTASSYEQYF.

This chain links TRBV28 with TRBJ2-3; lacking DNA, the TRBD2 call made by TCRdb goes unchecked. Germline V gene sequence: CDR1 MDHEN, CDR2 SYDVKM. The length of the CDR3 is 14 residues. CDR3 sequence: CASSSPSGSDTQYF.

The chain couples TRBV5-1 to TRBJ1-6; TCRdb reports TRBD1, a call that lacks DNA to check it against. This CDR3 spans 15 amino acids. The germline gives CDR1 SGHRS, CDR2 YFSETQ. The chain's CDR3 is CASRGAESRNSPLHF. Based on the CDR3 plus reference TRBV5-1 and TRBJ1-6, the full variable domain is KAGVTQTPRYLIKTRGQQVTLSCSPISGHRSVSWYQQTPGQGLQFLFEYFSETQRNKGNFPGRFSGRQFSNSRSEMNVSTLELGDSALYLCASRGAESRNSPLHFGNGTRLTVT.

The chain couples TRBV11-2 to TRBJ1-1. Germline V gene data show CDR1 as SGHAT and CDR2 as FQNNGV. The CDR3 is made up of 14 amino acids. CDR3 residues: CASSLEGSYTEAFF.

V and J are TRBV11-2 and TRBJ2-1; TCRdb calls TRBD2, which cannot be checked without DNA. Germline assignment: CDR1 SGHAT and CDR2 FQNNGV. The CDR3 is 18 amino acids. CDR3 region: CASSSDGLAGVVYNEQFF.

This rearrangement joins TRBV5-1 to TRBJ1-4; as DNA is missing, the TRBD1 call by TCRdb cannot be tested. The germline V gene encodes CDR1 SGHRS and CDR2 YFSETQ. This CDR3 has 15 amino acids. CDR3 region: CASSLGTATNEKLFF.

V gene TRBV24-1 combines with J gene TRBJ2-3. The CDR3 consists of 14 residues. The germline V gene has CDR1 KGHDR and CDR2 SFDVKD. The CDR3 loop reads CATSDEDHTDTQYF.

CDR3 loop: CSARVPRSTDTQYF. This chain uses TRBV20-1 with TRBJ2-3. Germline loops: CDR1 DFQATT, CDR2 SNEGSKA (reference sequence). The CDR3 has 14 residues.

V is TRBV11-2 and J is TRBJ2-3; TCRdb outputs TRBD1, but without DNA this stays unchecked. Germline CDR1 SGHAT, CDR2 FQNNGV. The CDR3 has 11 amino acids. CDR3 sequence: CASSPSAPQYF.

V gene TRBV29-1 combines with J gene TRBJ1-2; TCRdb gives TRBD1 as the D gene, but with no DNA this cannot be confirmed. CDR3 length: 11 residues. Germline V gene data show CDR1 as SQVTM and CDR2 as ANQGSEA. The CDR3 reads CSGTGNYGYTF.

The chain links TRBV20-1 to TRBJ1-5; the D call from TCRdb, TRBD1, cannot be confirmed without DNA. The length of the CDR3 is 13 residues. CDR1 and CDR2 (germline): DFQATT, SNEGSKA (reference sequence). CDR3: CSAARDKNQPQHF.

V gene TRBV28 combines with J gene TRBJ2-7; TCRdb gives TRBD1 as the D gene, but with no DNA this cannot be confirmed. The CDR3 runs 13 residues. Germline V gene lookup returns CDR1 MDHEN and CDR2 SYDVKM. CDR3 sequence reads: CASRRGSVREQYF.

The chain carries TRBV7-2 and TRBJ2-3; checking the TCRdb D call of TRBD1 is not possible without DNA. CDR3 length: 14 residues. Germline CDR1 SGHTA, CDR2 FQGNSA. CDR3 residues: CASSLRGGADTQYF. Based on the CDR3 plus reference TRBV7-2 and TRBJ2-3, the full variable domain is GAGVSQSPSNKVTEKGKDVELRCDPISGHTALYWYRQSLGQGLEFLIYFQGNSAPDKSGLPSDRFSAERTGGSVSTLTIQRTQQEDSAVYLCASSLRGGADTQYFGPGTRLTVL.

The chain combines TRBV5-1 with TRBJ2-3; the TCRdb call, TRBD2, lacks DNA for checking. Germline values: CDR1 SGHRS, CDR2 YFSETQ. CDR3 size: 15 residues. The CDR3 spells CASSLDGGARDTQYF.

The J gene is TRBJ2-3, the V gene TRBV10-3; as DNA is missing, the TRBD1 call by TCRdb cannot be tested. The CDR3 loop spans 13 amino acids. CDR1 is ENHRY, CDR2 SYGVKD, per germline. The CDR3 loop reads CATQGVSTDTQYF.

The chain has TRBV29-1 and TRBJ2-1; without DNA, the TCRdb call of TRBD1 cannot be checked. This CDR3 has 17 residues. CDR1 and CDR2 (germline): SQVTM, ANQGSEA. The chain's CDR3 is CSVEDLYLGQGKGEQFF.

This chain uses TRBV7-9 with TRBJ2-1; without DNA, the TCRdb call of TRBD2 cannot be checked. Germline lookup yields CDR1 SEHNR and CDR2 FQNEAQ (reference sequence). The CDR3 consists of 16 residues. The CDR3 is CASSLLALAGGNEQFF.

CDR3 sequence: CAISSGGGDEQFF. This chain uses TRBV10-3 with TRBJ2-1; TCRdb lists TRBD2, though no DNA is available to test this call. Germline-derived CDR1 and CDR2 are ENHRY and SYGVKD. The CDR3 covers 13 residues.

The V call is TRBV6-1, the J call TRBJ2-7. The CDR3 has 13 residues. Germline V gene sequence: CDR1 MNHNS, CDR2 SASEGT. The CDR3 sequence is CASSQGPYYEQYF.

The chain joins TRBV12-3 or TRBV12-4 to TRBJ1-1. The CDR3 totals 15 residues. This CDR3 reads CASSLAHDLNTEAFF.

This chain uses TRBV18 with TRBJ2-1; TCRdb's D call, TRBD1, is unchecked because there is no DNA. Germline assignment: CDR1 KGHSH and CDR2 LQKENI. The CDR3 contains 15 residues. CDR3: CASSPRTGRSNEQFF.

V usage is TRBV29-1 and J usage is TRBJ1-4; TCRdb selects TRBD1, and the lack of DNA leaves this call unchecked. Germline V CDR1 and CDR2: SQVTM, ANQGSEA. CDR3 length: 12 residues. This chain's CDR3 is CSGGQGYEKLFF.